A single T cell receptor (beta chain) is shown here with its context. Its antigen is currently unknown. This entry comes from a study of CD8 T cells in ankylosing spondylitis. Notes on the study in general: Certain motif variants had earlier been reported in reactive arthritis synovial fluid and blood. Those disease-linked clones were CD8+; they were also relatively rare in peripheral blood. Reportedly, disease-linked clones are significantly enriched in ankylosing spondylitis patients' matched synovial fluid. A TCR beta motif made of about 8 highly homologous variants seemed typical of ankylosing spondylitis blood.

Germline assignment: CDR1 SGHVS and CDR2 FQNEAQ. The V gene lost 5 bases and the J gene lost 0 bases, with 20 bases spanning the gap. The CDR3 length is 18 residues. 5'-RACE, quantitative and with molecular barcodes, yielded the TCR beta libraries. TCRdb called the 5' RACE reads again in MiXCR, with one record for every CDR3 protein. Of some 800,000 distinct CDR3 sequences listed, over 9.5% are singletons. The TCR was taken from a male donor with ankylosing spondylitis. V usage is TRBV7-8 and J usage is TRBJ1-5, with D hard to call. Source material: blood, either unsorted or a sorted T cell fraction (not recorded which). The CDR3 coding sequence is TGTGCCAGCAGCCCTGGCACCTACATATTGTATAGCAATCAGCCCCAGCATTTT. This encodes CASSPGTYILYSNQPQHF.